A single sample gave rise to the 14 T cell receptor beta chains below, sequenced in a study of molecular identifiers for immune sequencing clone quantification. A single record per CDR3 protein comes from TCRdb applying MiXCR to the PCR reads. The sample has nearly 650,000 distinct CDR3 sequences; about 25% are singletons. Sequenced material: naive CD8+ T cells from blood, with Jurkat cell RNA spiked in. Noted subset: FACS-sorted CD8+CD4-CCR7+CD45RA+ naive T cells. The receptors come from a human donor in good health. Some libraries in this study had Jurkat cell RNA spiked in.

The rearrangement uses TRBV14 and TRBJ1-1, with a tentative D call TRBD1 (6 bases). V lost 2 bases, J lost 5 bases, and 12 bases lay in between. The CDR3 is 14 amino acids. CDR1 SGHDN and CDR2 FVKESK come from the germline V gene. CDR3 in DNA: TGTGCCAGCAGCCAAAACGGGGGGCGGACTGAAGCTTTCTTT. It is translated as CASSQNGGRTEAFF.

The count of this clonotype is one. Being one base from a much bigger clone, this may be a read error. This sequence joins TRBV7-3 and TRBJ2-7, with TRBD1 matching 8 bases. Germline assignment: CDR1 SGHTA and CDR2 FQGTGA. The CDR3 runs to 15 residues. The CDR3 loop is CVSSLTGTGTYEQYF. The DNA for the CDR3 is TGTGTCAGCAGCCTTACCGGGACAGGAACCTACGAGCAGTACTTC.

Comment on this clonotype: A single base separates this from a much larger clone, so it may be a read error. The CDR3 region is CASSPNPSSGREAQYF. CDR3 DNA: TGTGCCAGCAGCCCCAATCCGAGTAGCGGGAGAGAGGCCCAGTACTTC. The rearrangement joins TRBV7-9 to TRBJ2-5, with 9 nucleotides matching TRBD2. Germline lookup yields CDR1 SEHNR and CDR2 FQNEAQ (reference sequence). The CDR3 extends over 16 amino acids.

This clonotype has ten or more counts. The chain joins TRBV5-1 to TRBJ2-5, with D perhaps TRBD1 or TRBD2 (6 bases each). V was shortened by 0 bases and J by 4 bases, with 16 bases between the two germline ends. The CDR3 has 16 amino acids. Germline V CDR1 and CDR2: SGHRS, YFSETQ. CDR3 residues: CASSLVRQVEGETQYF. CDR3 DNA sequence: TGCGCCAGCAGCTTGGTCCGACAGGTGGAGGGAGAGACCCAGTACTTC.

The J gene is TRBJ2-1, the V gene TRBV4-3; D gene uncertain. Trimming took off 1 base at V and 1 base at J, with 14 bases between the two ends. Looked up from germline, CDR1 is LGHNA and CDR2 is YSLEER. This CDR3 is built from 17 residues. The CDR3 loop reads CASSQGFSSGSYNEQFF. Written as DNA, the CDR3 is TGCGCCAGCAGCCAAGGTTTTAGTTCTGGTTCCTACAATGAGCAGTTCTTC.

The chain employs TRBV11-3 and TRBJ2-1; 7 nucleotides align to TRBD2. This CDR3 has 13 amino acids. Germline CDR1 SGHNT, CDR2 YENEEA. Trimming removed 4 bases from V and 10 bases from J; junction bases left unmatched: 7. This chain's CDR3 is CASSSGLGGEQFF. The DNA of the CDR3 is TGTGCCAGCAGCTCTGGACTAGGTGGGGAGCAGTTCTTC.

On this clonotype itself: The junction departs from germline at one end; a sequencing error may be responsible. This chain uses TRBV10-1 with TRBJ2-7; either TRBD1 or TRBD2 may supply D (5 bases each). Germline V gene lookup returns CDR1 WNHNN and CDR2 SYGVQD (reference sequence). CDR3 length equals 13 residues. CDR3 bases: TGCGCCAGCAGTGAGAAGCCGTGGGACGAGCGGTACTTC. Its translation: CASSEKPWDERYF.

This clonotype has just a few counts. The chain has TRBV3-1 and TRBJ1-2, with D possibly being TRBD1 (5 bases). The V gene's germline CDR1 is LGHDT and CDR2 YNNKEL (reference sequence). Trimming removed 0 bases from V and 2 bases from J, with 7 bases in between. The CDR3 extends over 14 amino acids. CDR3 in DNA: TGTGCCAGCAGCCAAGAAGACAGAAACTATGGCTACACCTTC. Protein: CASSQEDRNYGYTF.

This clonotype was found many times. The V gene is TRBV30, the J gene TRBJ2-5, with unresolved D. Germline V CDR1 and CDR2: GTSNPN, SVGIG (reference sequence). The CDR3 is made up of 14 amino acids. Trimming left V 3 bases short and J 2 bases short, with 13 bases between. The CDR3 DNA reads as TGTGCCTGGAGCTTTGACACCGCGCAAGAGACCCAGTACTTC. Residues: CAWSFDTAQETQYF.

This clonotype was recorded at least ten times. This rearrangement joins TRBV12-5 to TRBJ1-1; maybe TRBD1 (6 bases). Per the germline V gene, CDR1 is LGHNT and CDR2 is FRNRAP. The V and J ends lost 0 bases and 7 bases respectively, with 12 bases between them. The CDR3 covers 14 residues. CDR3 bases: TGTGCTAGTGGTTTGGTACAGGGCTTGAGTGAAGCTTTCTTT. It yields the protein CASGLVQGLSEAFF.

On this clonotype itself: Because it lacks the conserved phenylalanine or tryptophan at the end, this CDR3 is likely a read error. The J gene is TRBJ2-1, the V gene TRBV27; D perhaps matches TRBD2 (6 bases). The germline gives CDR1 MNHEY, CDR2 SMNVEV (reference sequence). V was cut by 0 bases and J by 10 bases, with 16 bases left in between. The CDR3 is 15 amino acids. The CDR3 here is CASSLSKGGGSEQFL. CDR3 bases: TGTGCCAGCAGTTTATCGAAAGGTGGAGGGTCGGAGCAGTTCCTC.

This clonotype was seen repeatedly, ten times or more. The chain links TRBV27 to TRBJ1-1; no reliable D call. This CDR3 region has 12 residues. CDR1 MNHEY and CDR2 SMNVEV come from the germline V gene (reference sequence). With 5 bases removed from V and 6 bases from J, the gap between germline ends came to 10 bases. CDR3 coding DNA: TGTGCCAGCAGTAAAACCGGGTCTGAAGCTTTCTTT. Translated, it gives CASSKTGSEAFF.

Turning to this clonotype: At one boundary the junction diverges from the germline segment, which might be a read error. V gene TRBV29-1 combines with J gene TRBJ2-1; 10 nucleotides agree with TRBD2. Per the germline V gene, CDR1 is SQVTM and CDR2 is ANQGSEA. The CDR3 covers 17 residues. CDR3 in DNA: TGCAGCGTTGTGTTGAGCGGGGGGGCCAAGTCCTACAATGAGCAGCTCTTC. This translates into CSVVLSGGAKSYNEQLF.

This clonotype was detected only a few times. The chain uses TRBV7-9 and TRBJ2-1; D not certain. The V end lost 6 bases, the J end lost 12 bases, and 12 bases lay between the germline ends. From germline, CDR1 is SEHNR and CDR2 FQNEAQ (reference sequence). The CDR3 totals 11 residues. This CDR3 is CASRDLLGQFF. CDR3 DNA sequence: TGTGCCAGCAGGGACCTGCTGGGGCAGTTCTTC. Variable domain in full (rest from reference TRBV7-9 and TRBJ2-1): DTGVSQNPRHKITKRGQNVTFRCDPISEHNRLYWYRQTLGQGPEFLTYFQNEAQLEKSRLLSDRFSAERPKGSFSTLEIQRTEQGDSAMYLCASRDLLGQFFGPGTRLTVL.